These 26 T cell receptor beta chains came from one sample sequenced in a study of identical twins. TCRdb independently ran MiXCR on the 5' RACE reads; one entry per CDR3 protein. The sample yields roughly 480,000 distinct CDR3 sequences, less than 25% seen once. These data were likewise used in another study, on T cells expressing NK-cell markers.

The specimen sequenced was CD4+ T cells sorted from blood. Every receptor here comes from a woman aged 18-29 years in good health.

The chain uses TRBV4-3 and TRBJ2-1; TRBD2 aligns across 10 bases. CDR1 and CDR2 from the germline V gene are LGHNA and YSLEER. Germline trimming cut 2 bases from V and 8 bases from J; bases unmatched to any gene: 9. CDR3 size: 16 residues. The CDR3: CASSQLVASGSHEQFF. The CDR3 region has the DNA TGCGCCAGCAGCCAATTAGTCGCTAGCGGGAGTCATGAGCAGTTCTTC.

This chain joins TRBV5-1 and TRBJ2-3, with 13 bases fitting TRBD2. There are 16 residues in the CDR3. Germline CDR1 and CDR2: SGHRS and YFSETQ. V lost 0 bases to trimming and J lost 11 bases; unmatched junction nucleotides: 9. The CDR3 loop is CASSLAGLAGLGEQYF. In DNA, the CDR3 is TGCGCCAGCAGCTTGGCGGGACTAGCGGGACTAGGCGAGCAGTATTTT. Full variable domain (outside the CDR3, taken from reference TRBV5-1 and TRBJ2-3): KAGVTQTPRYLIKTRGQQVTLSCSPISGHRSVSWYQQTPGQGLQFLFEYFSETQRNKGNFPGRFSGRQFSNSRSEMNVSTLELGDSALYLCASSLAGLAGLGEQYFGPGTRLTVL.

This clonotype turned up a few times. This chain joins TRBV10-3 and TRBJ2-1; 7 positions agree with TRBD2. Germline CDR1 ENHRY, CDR2 SYGVKD. The V and J ends lost 10 bases and 7 bases, in that order; junction bases with no gene match: 10. There are 13 residues in the CDR3. The CDR3 is CATQIFGRNEQFF. DNA of the CDR3: TGTGCCACACAGATCTTCGGGAGGAATGAGCAGTTCTTC.

The rearrangement uses TRBV4-2 and TRBJ1-1; the D gene is possibly TRBD1 (6 bases). Germline V gene sequence: CDR1 LGHNA, CDR2 YNFKEQ. The germline V and J ends were trimmed by 0 bases and 1 base, with 12 bases remaining between them. The CDR3 length is 16 residues. The CDR3 protein is CASSQDGIRGNTEAFF. The DNA for the CDR3 is TGTGCCAGCAGCCAAGATGGTATCAGGGGGAACACTGAAGCTTTCTTT.

The chain has TRBV29-1 and TRBJ2-1; D is ambiguous. Germline V gene data show CDR1 as SQVTM and CDR2 as ANQGSEA. The CDR3 has 16 residues. Trimming pared 2 bases from V and 0 bases from J, leaving 14 bases between. The CDR3 sequence: CSVESFFGFSYNEQFF. CDR3 nucleotide sequence: TGCAGCGTTGAATCGTTTTTTGGGTTCTCCTACAATGAGCAGTTCTTC.

This clonotype showed up just a few times. The gene calls are TRBV5-1 and TRBJ2-3; 8 positions match TRBD2. This CDR3 has 14 residues. The V gene end was trimmed by 2 bases and the J gene end by 5 bases; junction bases not matched to a gene: 4. CDR1 SGHRS and CDR2 YFSETQ come from the germline V gene. For the CDR3, the DNA is TGCGCCAGCAGCTTCGGGGGGGGCCGAGATACGCAGTATTTT. Translated, it gives CASSFGGGRDTQYF. The full variable domain, with the rest looked up from reference TRBV5-1 and TRBJ2-3, is KAGVTQTPRYLIKTRGQQVTLSCSPISGHRSVSWYQQTPGQGLQFLFEYFSETQRNKGNFPGRFSGRQFSNSRSEMNVSTLELGDSALYLCASSFGGGRDTQYFGPGTRLTVL.

A few counts support this clonotype. V is TRBV6-2 or TRBV6-3 and J is TRBJ2-7; TRBD2 matches at 11 bases. The germline gives CDR1 MNHEY, CDR2 SVGEGT. Germline trimming cut 6 bases from V and 5 bases from J; bases unmatched to any gene: 6. The CDR3 spans 14 residues. The CDR3 loop reads CASRELAGADEQYF. The CDR3 DNA reads TGTGCCAGCAGAGAACTAGCGGGGGCCGACGAGCAGTACTTC.

The genes are TRBV5-5 and TRBJ2-1; 10 bases align to TRBD2. Germline assignment: CDR1 SGHKS and CDR2 YYEKEE (reference sequence). This CDR3 has 15 amino acids. V was clipped by 0 bases and J by 15 bases; unmatched bases: 12. The CDR3 protein is CASSLGTSGNRDLFF. CDR3 in DNA: TGTGCCAGCAGCTTGGGGACTAGCGGCAACCGGGATTTGTTCTTC.

This clonotype was seen only a few times. V is TRBV5-1 and J is TRBJ2-3; D is undetermined. The CDR3 runs 16 residues. Trimming left V 2 bases short and J 0 bases short, with 13 bases between. CDR1 is SGHRS, CDR2 YFSETQ, per germline. DNA for the CDR3: TGCGCCAGCAGCTTAAATGCACGTTCTAGCACAGATACGCAGTATTTT. Protein sequence: CASSLNARSSTDTQYF.

This sequence joins TRBV11-2 and TRBJ2-1; 10 bases line up with TRBD2. CDR1 is SGHAT, CDR2 FQNNGV, per germline. The CDR3 length is 19 residues. Trimming removed 3 bases from V and 1 base from J; junction bases left unmatched: 12. The CDR3 protein is CASSFPRGRAGGSYNEQFF. CDR3 coding DNA: TGTGCCAGCAGCTTTCCGCGGGGGAGAGCGGGAGGGTCCTACAATGAGCAGTTCTTC.

The chain uses TRBV4-1 and TRBJ2-7, with 11 bases that match TRBD2. The CDR3 length is 16 residues. The germline V gene has CDR1 MGHRA and CDR2 YSYEKL. V shed 1 base, J shed 3 bases, and the junction held 5 bases outside the gene matches. The CDR3 sequence is CASSQGTGTSGYEQYF. The DNA for the CDR3 is TGCGCCAGCAGCCAAGGGACCGGGACTAGCGGCTACGAGCAGTACTTC.

The genes are TRBV5-5 and TRBJ1-2; no firm D call. CDR1 is SGHKS, CDR2 YYEKEE, per germline (reference sequence). The CDR3 runs to 13 residues. The V end was cut by 1 base, the J end by 4 bases, with 8 bases between. The CDR3 protein is CASSLREIYGYTF. As DNA, the CDR3 is TGTGCCAGCAGCTTGAGGGAAATCTATGGCTACACCTTC.

V is TRBV20-1 and J is TRBJ2-7, with 7 bases aligning to TRBD1. After removal of 5 bases from V and 1 base from J, the junction contained 11 bases not matched to a gene. The CDR3 sequence is 15 residues long. Germline loops: CDR1 DFQATT, CDR2 SNEGSKA (reference sequence). The CDR3 sequence: CSAGDPGTASYEQYF. For the CDR3, the DNA is TGCAGTGCTGGGGACCCCGGGACAGCTTCCTACGAGCAGTACTTC.

This clonotype was counted between two and nine times. The V gene is TRBV6-1, the J gene TRBJ2-4; 11 nucleotides line up with TRBD1. Per germline, CDR1 MNHNS and CDR2 SASEGT. J gave up 9 bases and V 6 bases, and 7 bases lay outside the gene matches. The CDR3 runs to 14 residues. The CDR3 protein is CASRTGTGGSIQYF. The CDR3, as DNA: TGTGCCAGCAGAACCGGGACAGGGGGGAGCATTCAGTACTTC.

The V and J genes are TRBV5-6 and TRBJ2-7; TRBD2 matches at 9 bases. The CDR3 has 17 residues. The germline V gene has CDR1 SGHDT and CDR2 YYEEEE. With V trimmed by 0 bases and J by 1 base, 8 bases remained unmatched. Here the CDR3 reads CASSLGRTSALSYEQYF. DNA for the CDR3: TGTGCCAGCAGCTTGGGGAGGACTAGCGCCTTATCCTACGAGCAGTACTTC.

CDR3 nucleotides: TGTGCCAGCAGTAAAAAGACAGGGGCAGGAAACACCATATATTTT. Its protein product is CASSKKTGAGNTIYF. The chain links TRBV6-1 to TRBJ1-3, with TRBD1 matching 8 bases. Germline trimming cut 5 bases from V and 4 bases from J; bases unmatched to any gene: 7. CDR3 length equals 15 residues. Germline V gene data show CDR1 as MNHNS and CDR2 as SASEGT.

This clonotype was detected many times. Here the CDR3 DNA reads TGCAGTGCTGGTGACAGTTACGAGCAGTACTTC. Protein sequence: CSAGDSYEQYF. This rearrangement joins TRBV20-1 to TRBJ2-7; D perhaps matches TRBD1 (5 bases). Germline CDR1 reads DFQATT; CDR2 reads SNEGSKA (reference sequence). V was pared by 5 bases and J by 4 bases, with 9 bases between. CDR3 length: 11 amino acids.

This clonotype has ten or more counts. This chain connects TRBV5-1 to TRBJ1-6; tentative D call: TRBD1 (5 bases). Trimming left V 0 bases short and J 6 bases short, with 10 bases between. The CDR3 runs to 15 residues. Germline lookup yields CDR1 SGHRS and CDR2 YFSETQ. Written as DNA, the CDR3 is TGCGCCAGCAGCTTGGTCCGCGGGGGTAATTCACCCCTCCACTTT. Translating it yields CASSLVRGGNSPLHF.

In nucleotides, the CDR3 is TGTGCCAGCAGCTTAGACGGCGTCAGAAACACAGATACGCAGTATTTT. Translating gives CASSLDGVRNTDTQYF. This chain connects TRBV11-3 to TRBJ2-3; D gene unclear. Trimming stripped 0 bases from V and 2 bases from J, with 12 bases between. In germline, CDR1 is SGHNT, CDR2 YENEEA. The CDR3 spans 16 residues.

This chain joins TRBV11-2 and TRBJ2-1, with 10 bases matching TRBD2. This CDR3 comprises 21 residues. The V segment lost 4 bases and the J segment 0 bases; nucleotides outside the gene matches: 18. Germline CDR1 and CDR2: SGHAT and FQNNGV. CDR3 in DNA: TGTGCCAGCAGCTCCCCGAGGGCGGGACTAGCGCCCCAGAGCTCCTACAATGAGCAGTTCTTC. Residues: CASSSPRAGLAPQSSYNEQFF.

The table lists this clonotype with a few counts. This chain joins TRBV5-1 and TRBJ2-7; a possible D gene is TRBD2 (5 bases). V gave up 2 bases and J gave up 0 bases, with 9 bases separating them. The CDR3 runs to 14 residues. Looked up from germline, CDR1 is SGHRS and CDR2 is YFSETQ. Here the CDR3 reads CASSFVGSSYEQYF. The DNA for the CDR3 is TGCGCCAGCAGCTTCGTGGGGAGCTCCTACGAGCAGTACTTC.

This clonotype turned up a few times. The V call is TRBV11-2, the J call TRBJ2-5, with D perhaps TRBD2 (6 bases). V dropped 5 bases and J dropped 3 bases, with 10 bases sitting between them. The germline V gene encodes CDR1 SGHAT and CDR2 FQNNGV. The CDR3 has 13 residues. This chain's CDR3 is CASSRGLKETQYF. The CDR3 DNA reads as TGTGCCAGCAGCCGGGGACTCAAAGAGACCCAGTACTTC.

This clonotype was seen more than once but under ten times. The V call is TRBV7-9, the J call TRBJ2-2, with D tentatively TRBD1 (6 bases). The V gene lost 1 base and the J gene lost 6 bases, with 12 bases spanning the gap. The CDR3 loop spans 15 amino acids. Germline V CDR1 and CDR2: SEHNR, FQNEAQ (reference sequence). CDR3 loop: CASSLGTANAGELFF. CDR3 sequence (DNA): TGTGCCAGCAGCTTAGGGACAGCGAATGCCGGGGAGCTGTTTTTT.

This clonotype was counted a few times. The gene calls are TRBV15 and TRBJ1-1, with a tentative D call TRBD1 (5 bases). The CDR3 runs 15 residues. Germline V gene data show CDR1 as LNHNV and CDR2 as YYDKDF (reference sequence). V dropped 0 bases and J dropped 6 bases, with 14 bases sitting between them. The CDR3 is CATSREPRVWAEAFF. CDR3 coding DNA: TGTGCCACCAGCAGAGAACCCAGGGTTTGGGCTGAAGCTTTCTTT.

V gene TRBV20-1 combines with J gene TRBJ1-4; D ambiguous. The V end was cut by 1 base, the J end by 7 bases, with 13 bases between. This CDR3 contains 14 residues. The germline gives CDR1 DFQATT, CDR2 SNEGSKA (reference sequence). As DNA, the CDR3 is TGCAGTGCTAGAGCGGGATTAAGAGTTGAAAAACTGTTTTTT. Its protein is CSARAGLRVEKLFF.

The rearrangement joins TRBV5-5 to TRBJ1-2; 8 bases agree with TRBD1. The V segment lost 9 bases and the J segment 11 bases; nucleotides outside the gene matches: 15. This CDR3 contains 13 residues. Per germline, CDR1 SGHKS and CDR2 YYEKEE (reference sequence). In DNA form, the CDR3 reads TGTGCCACACAGGGGGGGACCAGTGGGAGATACACCTTC. This encodes CATQGGTSGRYTF.